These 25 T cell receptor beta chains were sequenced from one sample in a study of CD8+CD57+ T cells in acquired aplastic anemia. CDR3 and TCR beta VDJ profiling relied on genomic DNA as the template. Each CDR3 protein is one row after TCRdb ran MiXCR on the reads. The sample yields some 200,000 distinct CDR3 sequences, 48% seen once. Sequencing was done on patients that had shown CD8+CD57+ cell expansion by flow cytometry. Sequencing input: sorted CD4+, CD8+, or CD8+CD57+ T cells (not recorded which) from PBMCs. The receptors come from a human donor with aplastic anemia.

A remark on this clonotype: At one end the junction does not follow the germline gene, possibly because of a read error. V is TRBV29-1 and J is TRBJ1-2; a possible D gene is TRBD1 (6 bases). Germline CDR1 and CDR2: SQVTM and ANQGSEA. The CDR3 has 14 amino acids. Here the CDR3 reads CSVEGGSGSYGYTF. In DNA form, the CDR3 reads TGCAGCGTAGAAGGGGGGAGTGGGAGCTATGGCTACACCTTC.

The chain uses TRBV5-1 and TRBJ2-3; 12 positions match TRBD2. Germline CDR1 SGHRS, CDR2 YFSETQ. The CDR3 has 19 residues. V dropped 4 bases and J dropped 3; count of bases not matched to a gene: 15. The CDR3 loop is CASSPRASGGVGRTDTQYF. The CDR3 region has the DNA TGCGCCAGCAGCCCCCGGGCTAGCGGGGGGGTAGGAAGAACAGATACGCAGTATTTT.

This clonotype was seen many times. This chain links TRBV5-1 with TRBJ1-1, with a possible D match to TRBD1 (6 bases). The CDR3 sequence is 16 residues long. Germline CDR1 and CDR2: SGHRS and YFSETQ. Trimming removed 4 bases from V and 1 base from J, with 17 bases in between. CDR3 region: CASSRPGGRGNTEAFF. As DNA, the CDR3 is TGCGCCAGCAGCCGACCCGGGGGCAGGGGGAACACTGAAGCTTTCTTT.

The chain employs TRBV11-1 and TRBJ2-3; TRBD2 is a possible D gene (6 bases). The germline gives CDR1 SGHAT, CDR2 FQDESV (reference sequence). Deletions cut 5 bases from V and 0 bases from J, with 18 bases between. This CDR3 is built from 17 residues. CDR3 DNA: TGTGCCAGCAGCCCGCCCAGACTAGGCCCTAGCACAGATACGCAGTATTTT. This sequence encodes CASSPPRLGPSTDTQYF.

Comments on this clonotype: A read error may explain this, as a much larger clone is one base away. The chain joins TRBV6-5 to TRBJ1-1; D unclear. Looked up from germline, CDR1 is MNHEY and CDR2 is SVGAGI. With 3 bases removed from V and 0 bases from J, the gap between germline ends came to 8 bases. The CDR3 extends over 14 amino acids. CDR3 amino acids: CASSYQFLNTEAFF. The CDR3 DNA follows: TGTGCCAGCAGTTATCAGTTCTTGAACACTGAAGCTTTCTTT.

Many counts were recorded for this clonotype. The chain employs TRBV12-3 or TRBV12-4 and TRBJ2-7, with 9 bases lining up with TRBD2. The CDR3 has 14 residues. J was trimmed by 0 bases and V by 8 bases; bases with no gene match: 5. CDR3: CASGGRAISYEQYF. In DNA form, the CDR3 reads TGTGCCAGCGGCGGGAGGGCCATCTCCTACGAGCAGTACTTC.

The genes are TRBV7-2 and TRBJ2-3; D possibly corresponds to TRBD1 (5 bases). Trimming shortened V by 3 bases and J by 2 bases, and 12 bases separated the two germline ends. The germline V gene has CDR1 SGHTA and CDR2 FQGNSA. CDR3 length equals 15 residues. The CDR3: CASSFRQPITDTQYF. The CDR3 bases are TGTGCCAGCAGCTTTCGACAGCCGATCACAGATACGCAGTATTTT.

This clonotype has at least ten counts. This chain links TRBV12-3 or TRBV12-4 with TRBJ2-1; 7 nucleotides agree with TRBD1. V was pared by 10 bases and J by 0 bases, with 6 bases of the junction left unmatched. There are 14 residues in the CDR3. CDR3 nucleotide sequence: TGTGCCACCCGGGACAGAAACTCCTACAATGAGCAGTTCTTC. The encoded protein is CATRDRNSYNEQFF.

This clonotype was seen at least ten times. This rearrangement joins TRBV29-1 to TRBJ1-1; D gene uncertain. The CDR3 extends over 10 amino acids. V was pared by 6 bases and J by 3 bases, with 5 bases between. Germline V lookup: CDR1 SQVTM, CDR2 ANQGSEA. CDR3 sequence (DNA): TGCAGCGTCGTATACACTGAAGCTTTCTTT. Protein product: CSVVYTEAFF.

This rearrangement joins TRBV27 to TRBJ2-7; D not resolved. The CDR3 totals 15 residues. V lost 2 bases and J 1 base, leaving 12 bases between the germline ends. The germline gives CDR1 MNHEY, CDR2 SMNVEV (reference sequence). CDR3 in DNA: TGTGCCAGCAGTTTAGATAGTTCTGGGTCCTACGAGCAGTACTTC. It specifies CASSLDSSGSYEQYF.

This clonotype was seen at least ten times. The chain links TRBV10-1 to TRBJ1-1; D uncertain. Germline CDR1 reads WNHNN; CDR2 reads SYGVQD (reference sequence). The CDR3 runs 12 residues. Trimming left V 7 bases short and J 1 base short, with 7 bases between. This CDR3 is CASIGGNTEAFF. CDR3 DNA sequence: TGCGCCAGCATAGGTGGGAACACTGAAGCTTTCTTT.

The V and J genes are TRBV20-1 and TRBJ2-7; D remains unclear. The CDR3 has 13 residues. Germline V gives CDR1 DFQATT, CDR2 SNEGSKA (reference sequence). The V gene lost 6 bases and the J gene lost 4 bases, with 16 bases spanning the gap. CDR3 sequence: CSAHAVVSYEQYF. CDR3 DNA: TGCAGTGCACACGCGGTGGTGAGTTACGAGCAGTACTTC.

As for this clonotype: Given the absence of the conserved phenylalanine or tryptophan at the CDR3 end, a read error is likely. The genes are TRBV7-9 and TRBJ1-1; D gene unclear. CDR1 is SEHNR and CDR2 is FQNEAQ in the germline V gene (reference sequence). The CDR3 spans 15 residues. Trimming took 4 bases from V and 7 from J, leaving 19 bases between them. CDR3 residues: CASSSTHLGEGEAFL. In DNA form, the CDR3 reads TGTGCCAGCAGCTCTACCCATCTCGGGGAAGGTGAAGCTTTCTTA.

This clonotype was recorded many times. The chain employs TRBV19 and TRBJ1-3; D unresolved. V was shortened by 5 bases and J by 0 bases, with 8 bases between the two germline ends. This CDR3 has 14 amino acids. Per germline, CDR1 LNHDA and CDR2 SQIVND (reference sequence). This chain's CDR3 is CASSHLTSGNTIYF. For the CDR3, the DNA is TGTGCCAGTAGTCACCTGACCTCTGGAAACACCATATATTTT.

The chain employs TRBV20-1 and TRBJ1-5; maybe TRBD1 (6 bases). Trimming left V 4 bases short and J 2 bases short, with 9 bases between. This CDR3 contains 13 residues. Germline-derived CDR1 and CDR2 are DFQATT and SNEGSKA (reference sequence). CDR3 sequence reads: CSATGDGNQPQHF. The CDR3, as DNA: TGCAGTGCTACAGGGGACGGCAATCAGCCCCAGCATTTT.

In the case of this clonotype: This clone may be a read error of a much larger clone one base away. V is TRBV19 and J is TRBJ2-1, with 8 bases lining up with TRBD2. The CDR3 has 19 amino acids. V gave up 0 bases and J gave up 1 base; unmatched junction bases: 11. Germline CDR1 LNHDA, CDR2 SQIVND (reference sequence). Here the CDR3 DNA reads TGTGCCAGTAGTATAGATCCTCTAACGGGGGGGACTTCCTACAATGAGCAGTTCTTC. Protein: CASSIDPLTGGTSYNEQFF. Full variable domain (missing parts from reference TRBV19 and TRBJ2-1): DGGITQSPKYLFRKEGQNVTLSCEQNLNHDAMYWYRQDPGQGLRLIYYSQIVNDFQKGDIAEGYSVSREKKESFPLTVTSAQKNPTAFYLCASSIDPLTGGTSYNEQFFGPGTRLTVL.

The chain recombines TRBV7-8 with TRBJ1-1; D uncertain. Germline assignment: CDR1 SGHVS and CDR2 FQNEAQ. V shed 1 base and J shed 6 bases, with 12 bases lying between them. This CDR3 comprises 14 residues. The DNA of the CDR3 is TGTGCCAGCAGCTTAGAAGGTTCAGTCGCTGAAGCTTTCTTT. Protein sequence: CASSLEGSVAEAFF.

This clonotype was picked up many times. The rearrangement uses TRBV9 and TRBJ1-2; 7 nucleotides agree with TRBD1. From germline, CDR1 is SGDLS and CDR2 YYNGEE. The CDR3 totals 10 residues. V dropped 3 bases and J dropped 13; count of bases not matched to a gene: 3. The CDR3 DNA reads TGTGCCAGCAGCGACCGGGACAGCACCTTC. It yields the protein CASSDRDSTF. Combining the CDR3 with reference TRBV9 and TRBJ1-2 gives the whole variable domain DSGVTQTPKHLITATGQRVTLRCSPRSGDLSVYWYQQSLDQGLQFLIQYYNGEERAKGNILERFSAQQFPDLHSELNLSSLELGDSALYFCASSDRDSTFGSGTRLTVV.

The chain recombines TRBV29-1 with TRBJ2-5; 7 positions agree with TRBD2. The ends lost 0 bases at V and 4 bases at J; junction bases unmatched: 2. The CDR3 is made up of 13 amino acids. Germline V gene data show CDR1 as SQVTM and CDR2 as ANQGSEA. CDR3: CSVEESSGETQYF. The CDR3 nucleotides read TGCAGCGTTGAAGAGTCTAGCGGAGAGACCCAGTACTTC.

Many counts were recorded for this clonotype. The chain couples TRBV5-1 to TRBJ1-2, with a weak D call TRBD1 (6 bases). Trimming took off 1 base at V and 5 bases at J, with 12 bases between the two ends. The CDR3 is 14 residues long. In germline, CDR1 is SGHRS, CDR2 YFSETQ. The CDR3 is CASSLFQTGYGYTF. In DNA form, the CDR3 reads TGCGCCAGCAGCTTGTTCCAGACAGGATATGGCTACACCTTC. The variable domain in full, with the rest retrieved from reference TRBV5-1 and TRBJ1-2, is KAGVTQTPRYLIKTRGQQVTLSCSPISGHRSVSWYQQTPGQGLQFLFEYFSETQRNKGNFPGRFSGRQFSNSRSEMNVSTLELGDSALYLCASSLFQTGYGYTFGSGTRLTVV.

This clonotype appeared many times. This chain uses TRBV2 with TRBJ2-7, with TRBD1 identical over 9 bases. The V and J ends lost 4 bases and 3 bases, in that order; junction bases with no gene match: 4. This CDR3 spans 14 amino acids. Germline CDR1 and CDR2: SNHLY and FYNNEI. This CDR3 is CASSVGTGIYEQYF. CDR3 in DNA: TGTGCCAGCAGTGTAGGGACAGGGATCTACGAGCAGTACTTC.

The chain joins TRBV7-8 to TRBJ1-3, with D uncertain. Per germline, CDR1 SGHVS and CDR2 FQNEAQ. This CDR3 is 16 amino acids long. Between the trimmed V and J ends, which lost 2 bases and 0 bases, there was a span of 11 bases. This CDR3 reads CASSLSQLGSGNTIYF. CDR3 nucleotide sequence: TGTGCCAGCAGCTTATCACAACTAGGCTCTGGAAACACCATATATTTT.

In DNA, the CDR3 is TGCAGTGCTAGTTGGAGGGATTGGGATTCACCCCTCCACTTT. It translates to CSASWRDWDSPLHF. The gene calls are TRBV20-1 and TRBJ1-6, with D hard to call. The CDR3 sequence is 14 residues long. With 3 bases removed from V and 8 bases from J, the gap between germline ends came to 14 bases. Germline V gives CDR1 DFQATT, CDR2 SNEGSKA (reference sequence).

CDR3: CASSSSTGHGELFF. CDR3 coding DNA: TGTGCCAGCAGTTCGTCGACAGGCCACGGGGAGCTGTTTTTT. The chain is built from TRBV2 and TRBJ2-2, with D possibly being TRBD1 (6 bases). The CDR3 is made up of 14 amino acids. Germline assignment: CDR1 SNHLY and CDR2 FYNNEI. Between the trimmed V and J ends, which lost 5 bases and 7 bases, there was a span of 14 bases.

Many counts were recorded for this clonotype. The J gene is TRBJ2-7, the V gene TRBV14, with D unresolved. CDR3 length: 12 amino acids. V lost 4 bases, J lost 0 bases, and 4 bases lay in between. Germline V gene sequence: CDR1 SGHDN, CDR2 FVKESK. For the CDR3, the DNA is TGTGCCAGCAGCCGGGCCTCCTACGAGCAGTACTTC. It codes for CASSRASYEQYF.